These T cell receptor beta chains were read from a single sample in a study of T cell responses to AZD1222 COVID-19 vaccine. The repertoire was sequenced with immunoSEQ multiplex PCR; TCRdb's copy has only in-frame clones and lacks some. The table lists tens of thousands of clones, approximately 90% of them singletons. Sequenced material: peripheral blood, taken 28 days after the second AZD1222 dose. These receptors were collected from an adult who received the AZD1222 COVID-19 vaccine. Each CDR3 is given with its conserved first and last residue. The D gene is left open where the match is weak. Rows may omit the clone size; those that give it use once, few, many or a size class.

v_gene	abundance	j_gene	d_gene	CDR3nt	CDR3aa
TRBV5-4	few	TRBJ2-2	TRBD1	TGTGCCAGCAGCAACGACAGGGTTTCCACCGGGGAGCTGTTTTTT	CASSNDRVSTGELFF
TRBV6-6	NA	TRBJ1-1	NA	TGTGCCAGCAGTTACAGGGGACGGGACACTGAAGCTTTCTTT	CASSYRGRDTEAFF
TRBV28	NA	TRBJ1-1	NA	TGTGCCAGCAGTTTAAGTAGGGAGGGCACTGAAGCTTTCTTT	CASSLSREGTEAFF
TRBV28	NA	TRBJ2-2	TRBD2	TGTGCCAGCAGTTTACTGACTAGCGGGGCGAACACCGGGGAGCTGTTTTTT	CASSLLTSGANTGELFF
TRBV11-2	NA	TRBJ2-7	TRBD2	TGTGCCAGCAGCTTACTGACTAGCGGGAGCTCCTACGAGCAGTACTTC	CASSLLTSGSSYEQYF
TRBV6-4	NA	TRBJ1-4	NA	TGTGCCAGCACTGGGCCCCCTGGACGCGAAAAACTGTTTTTT	CASTGPPGREKLFF
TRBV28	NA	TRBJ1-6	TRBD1	TGTGCCAGCAGTTTGGGGACAGGCAATTCACCCCTCCACTTT	CASSLGTGNSPLHF
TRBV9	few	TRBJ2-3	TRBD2	TGTGCCAGCAGCGTAGGGCGGGAGCCAGATACGCAGTATTTT	CASSVGREPDTQYF
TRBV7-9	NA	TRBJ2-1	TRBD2	TGTGCCAGCAGCTTAGCTGCGGGAGGGCCCTTAAATTACAATGAGCAGTTCTTC	CASSLAAGGPLNYNEQFF
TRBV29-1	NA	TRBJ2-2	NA	TGCAGCGTTGAAGATTTCGACAGTAACACCGGGGAGCTGTTTTTT	CSVEDFDSNTGELFF
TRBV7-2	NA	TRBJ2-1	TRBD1	TGTGCCAGCAGCCCCCAGGGGGCGATCAATGAGCAGTTCTTC	CASSPQGAINEQFF
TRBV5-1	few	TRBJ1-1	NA	TGCGCCAGCAGCTTTGGAGTTGGGAACACTGAAGCTTTCTTT	CASSFGVGNTEAFF
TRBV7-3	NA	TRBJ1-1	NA	TGTGCCAGCAGCTTAACGGGTTCTTCTGGGGCTTTCTTT	CASSLTGSSGAFF
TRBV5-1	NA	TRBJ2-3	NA	TGCGCCAGCACCCTGCAGGGACTGTACACAGATACGCAGTATTTT	CASTLQGLYTDTQYF
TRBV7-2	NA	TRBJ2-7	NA	TGTGCCAGCACCCACCGTCCTGGCTCCTACGAGCAGTACTTC	CASTHRPGSYEQYF
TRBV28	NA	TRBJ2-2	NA	TGTGCCAGCACTCTTCCAGGGCTGCCGAACACCGGGGAGCTGTTTTTT	CASTLPGLPNTGELFF
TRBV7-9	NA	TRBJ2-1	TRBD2	TGTGCCAGCAGCGGGACTAGCGGGAGCAACAATGAGCAGTTCTTC	CASSGTSGSNNEQFF
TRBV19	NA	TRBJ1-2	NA	TGTGCCAGTAGAGAGAACGACCGTTACTATGGCTACACCTTC	CASRENDRYYGYTF
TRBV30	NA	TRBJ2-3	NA	TGTGCCGGAGGGCCCGGGGAAGCAGATACGCAGTATTTT	CAGGPGEADTQYF
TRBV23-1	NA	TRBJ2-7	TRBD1	TGCGCCAGCAGCCCGGGGACAGGACCCTTTTACGAGCAGTACTTC	CASSPGTGPFYEQYF
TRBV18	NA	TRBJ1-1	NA	TGTGCCAGCTCACCCCGAATTTCAGGGACTAACACTGAAGCTTTCTTT	CASSPRISGTNTEAFF
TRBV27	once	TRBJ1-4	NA	TGTGCCAGCAGTTCGTCCGGGATTCCTTATGAAAAACTGTTTTTT	CASSSSGIPYEKLFF
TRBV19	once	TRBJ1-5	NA	TGTGCCAGTAGTATGCGGGGGGGGTCCAATCAGCCCCAGCATTTT	CASSMRGGSNQPQHF
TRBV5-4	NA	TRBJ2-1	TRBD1	TGTGCCAGCAGCTTTCGATCGACAGGGGAAGATGAGCAGTTCTTC	CASSFRSTGEDEQFF
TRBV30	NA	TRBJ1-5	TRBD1	TGTGCCTGGGCAACAGGGGGCAATCAGCCCCAGCATTTT	CAWATGGNQPQHF
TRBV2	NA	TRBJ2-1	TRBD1	TGTGCCAGCACCTCAAGGACAGGCTCTTACAATGAGCAGTTCTTC	CASTSRTGSYNEQFF
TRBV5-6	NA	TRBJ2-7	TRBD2	TGTGCCAGCAGCTTGGTGGGCGGGAGCTCGTCCTACGAGCAGTACTTC	CASSLVGGSSSYEQYF
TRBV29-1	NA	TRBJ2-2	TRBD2	TGCAGCGTTGTCGGGGGGACCGGGGAGCTGTTTTTT	CSVVGGTGELFF
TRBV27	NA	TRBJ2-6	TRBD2	TGTGCCAGCAGTCCGACTAGCGGGAGGCCTGGGGCCAACGTCCTGACTTTC	CASSPTSGRPGANVLTF
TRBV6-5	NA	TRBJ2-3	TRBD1	TGTGCCAGCAGTCACAGGGGAAACACAGATACGCAGTATTTT	CASSHRGNTDTQYF
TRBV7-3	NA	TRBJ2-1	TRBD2	TGTGCCAGCAGCCATCCGGGACTAGCGGGACCCAAGGCTACCGATGAGCAGTTCTTC	CASSHPGLAGPKATDEQFF
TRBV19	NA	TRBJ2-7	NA	TGTGCCAGTAGATCGGAGGCCTACGAGCAGTACTTC	CASRSEAYEQYF
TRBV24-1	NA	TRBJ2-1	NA	TGTGCCACCAGTCCCAGACCTCGGGGGACCAATGAGCAGTTCTTC	CATSPRPRGTNEQFF
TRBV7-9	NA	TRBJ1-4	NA	TGTGCCAGCAGCCCAACGCGCAGGGGAAATGAAAAACTGTTTTTT	CASSPTRRGNEKLFF
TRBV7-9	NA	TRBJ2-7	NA	TGTGCCAGCACTCGCGGGGCAGCCACCTACGAGCAGTACTTC	CASTRGAATYEQYF
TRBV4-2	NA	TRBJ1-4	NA	TGTGCCAGCAGCCACATCCTTACTCTGGGTGAAAAACTGTTTTTT	CASSHILTLGEKLFF
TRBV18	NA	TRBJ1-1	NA	TGTGCCAGCTCACCTGACGGGACAAACACTGAAGCTTTCTTT	CASSPDGTNTEAFF
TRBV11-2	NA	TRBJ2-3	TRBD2	TGTGCCAGCACGCCCCGGGGGGGCCCAGATACGCAGTATTTT	CASTPRGGPDTQYF
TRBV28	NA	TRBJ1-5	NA	TGTGCCAGCACCTCGGGGAGGGCGACTCAGCCCCAGCATTTT	CASTSGRATQPQHF
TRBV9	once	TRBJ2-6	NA	TGTGCCAGCAGCGTCACAGGGTCAGGGGCCAACGTCCTGACTTTC	CASSVTGSGANVLTF
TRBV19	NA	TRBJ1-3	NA	TGTGCCAGTACGAACAACGCTGGAAACACCATATATTTT	CASTNNAGNTIYF
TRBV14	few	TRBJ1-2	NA	TGTGCCAGCAGCCCCGGTAGCCACTATGGCTACACCTTC	CASSPGSHYGYTF
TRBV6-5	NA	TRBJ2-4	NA	TGTGCCAGCAGTTTGCAGGCGGGTCCGGGCAACATTCAGTACTTC	CASSLQAGPGNIQYF
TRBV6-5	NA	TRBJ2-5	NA	TGTGCCAGCAGTAAGGGCCACGGAGGGACCCAGTACTTC	CASSKGHGGTQYF
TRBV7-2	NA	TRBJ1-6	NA	TGTGCCAGCAGCTTAGTGTTTCGCGGGGGCTCCTATAATTCACCCCTCCACTTT	CASSLVFRGGSYNSPLHF
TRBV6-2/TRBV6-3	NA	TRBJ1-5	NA	TGTGCCAGCAGTTACTCGAGGTTCCGTCCCAATCAGCCCCAGCATTTT	CASSYSRFRPNQPQHF
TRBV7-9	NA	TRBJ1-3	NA	TGTGCCAGCATCAGGACAGCTTCTGGAAACACCATATATTTT	CASIRTASGNTIYF
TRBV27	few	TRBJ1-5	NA	TGTGCCAGCAGTTACGGGGGGCCCGGCAATCAGCCCCAGCATTTT	CASSYGGPGNQPQHF
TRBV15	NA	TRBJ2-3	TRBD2	TGTGCCACCAGCGTGGGAGGGTTGCGGGATGGGGGAGATACGCAGTATTTT	CATSVGGLRDGGDTQYF
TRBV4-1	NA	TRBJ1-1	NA	TGCGCCAGCAGCCAAGGGGGGGTCATTCGAATGAACACTGAAGCTTTCTTT	CASSQGGVIRMNTEAFF
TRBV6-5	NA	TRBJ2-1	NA	TGTGCCAGCAGTTACGCGGGGCCCTCCAATGAGCAGTTCTTC	CASSYAGPSNEQFF
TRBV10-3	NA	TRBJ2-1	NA	TGTGCCATCAGTAACAACAGGGCTGAGCAGTTCTTC	CAISNNRAEQFF
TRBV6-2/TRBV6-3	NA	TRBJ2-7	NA	TGTGCCAGCAGTTACTCGATGGACACCGGGTGGGTATACGAGCAGTACTTC	CASSYSMDTGWVYEQYF